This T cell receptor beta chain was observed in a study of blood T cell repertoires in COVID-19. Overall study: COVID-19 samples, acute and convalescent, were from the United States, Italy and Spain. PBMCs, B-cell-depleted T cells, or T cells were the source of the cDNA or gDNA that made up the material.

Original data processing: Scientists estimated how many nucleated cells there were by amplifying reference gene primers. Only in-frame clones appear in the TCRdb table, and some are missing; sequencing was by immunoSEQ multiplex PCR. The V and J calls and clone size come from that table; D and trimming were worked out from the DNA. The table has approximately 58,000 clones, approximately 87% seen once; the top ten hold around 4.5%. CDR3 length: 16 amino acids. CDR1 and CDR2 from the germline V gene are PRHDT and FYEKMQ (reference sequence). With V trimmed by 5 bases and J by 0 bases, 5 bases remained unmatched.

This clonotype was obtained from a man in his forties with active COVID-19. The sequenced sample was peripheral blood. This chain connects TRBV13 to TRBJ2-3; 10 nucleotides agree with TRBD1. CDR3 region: CASSHRDRGSTDTQYF. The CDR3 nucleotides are TGTGCCAGCAGCCACCGGGACAGGGGAAGCACAGATACGCAGTATTTT.